This is a list of T cell receptor beta chains from one sample in a study of shared clonotypes between healthy human individuals. Sequencing was performed with immunoSEQ multiplex PCR; in TCRdb, only in-frame clones are kept and a portion is missing. Of roughly 2.2 million clones in the sample, 85% to 95% were seen once. What was sequenced was naive CD4+ T cells from PBMCs. These receptors were collected from a man between 18 and 35 years old in good health. Some clones in this sample may be carry-over from other donors' samples. The CDR3 runs from the conserved cysteine through the conserved F or W. The D gene is left open where the match is weak. Clone size is shown for a subset of rows, as once, few, many or a class of expanded clone.

TRBJ2-1,TRBD2,-,TRBV28,CASSTPAGGPYNEQFF,TGTGCCAGCAGTACCCCAGCGGGAGGACCATACAATGAGCAGTTCTTC
TRBJ2-7,-,-,TRBV19,CASEARQPYEQYF,TGTGCCAGCGAGGCCCGCCAGCCCTACGAGCAGTACTTC
TRBJ2-7,TRBD2,-,TRBV18,CASSPPGAGKGYEQYF,TGTGCCAGCTCACCCCCAGGAGCGGGAAAAGGCTACGAGCAGTACTTC
TRBJ2-7,TRBD1,once,TRBV10-3,CATGTGAYEQYF,TGTGCCACAGGGACAGGGGCGTACGAGCAGTACTTC
TRBJ1-6,-,-,TRBV30,CAWRSSYNSPLHF,TGTGCCTGGAGAAGCTCCTATAATTCACCCCTCCACTTT
TRBJ2-7,-,-,TRBV5-1,CASSFGARSYEQYF,TGCGCCAGCAGCTTCGGGGCCAGGTCCTACGAGCAGTACTTC
TRBJ1-1,TRBD1,-,TRBV11-2,CASSLTNGLQGEAFF,TGTGCCAGCAGCTTAACTAACGGACTACAGGGGGAAGCTTTCTTT
TRBJ1-5,-,-,TRBV2,CASSGQGVGQPQHF,TGTGCCAGCAGTGGTCAGGGAGTCGGCCAGCCCCAGCATTTT
TRBJ1-5,TRBD1,-,TRBV30,CAWATGGQPQHF,TGTGCCTGGGCCACAGGGGGCCAGCCCCAGCATTTT
TRBJ2-5,TRBD2,-,TRBV29-1,CSVAPALAGETQYF,TGCAGCGTTGCCCCGGCCCTAGCGGGGGAGACCCAGTACTTC
TRBJ2-7,-,-,TRBV30,CAWSRGGEQYF,TGTGCCTGGAGCAGGGGTGGCGAGCAGTACTTC
TRBJ2-7,-,-,TRBV5-1,CASSLAGFGREEQYF,TGCGCCAGCAGCTTGGCGGGGTTTGGACGGGAGGAGCAGTACTTC
TRBJ1-1,-,-,TRBV27,CASSFGRQGQNTEAFF,TGTGCCAGCAGTTTTGGCAGGCAGGGCCAGAACACTGAAGCTTTCTTT
TRBJ2-2,-,-,TRBV14,CASSKNTGELFF,TGTGCCAGCAGCAAGAACACCGGGGAGCTGTTTTTT
TRBJ2-7,-,-,TRBV7-9,CASSLVGGGSYEQYF,TGTGCCAGCAGCTTAGTGGGGGGAGGATCCTACGAGCAGTACTTC
TRBJ2-7,-,-,TRBV30,CAWSVQRYEQYF,TGTGCCTGGAGTGTTCAGAGATACGAGCAGTACTTC
TRBJ2-5,TRBD1,-,TRBV2,CASSTGEQETQYF,TGTGCCAGCAGTACAGGGGAACAAGAGACCCAGTACTTC
TRBJ1-5,-,-,TRBV18,CASSTLAGQPQHF,TGTGCCAGCTCCACTCTTGCCGGTCAGCCCCAGCATTTT
TRBJ1-2,-,-,TRBV5-4,CASSLGATGNGYTF,TGTGCCAGCAGCTTAGGGGCAACGGGAAATGGCTACACCTTC
TRBJ2-3,-,-,TRBV29-1,CSVETLATDTQYF,TGCAGCGTTGAGACCCTCGCCACAGATACGCAGTATTTT
TRBJ2-5,TRBD2,once,TRBV7-8,CASSLVLAGMPETQYF,TGTGCCAGCAGCTTAGTCCTAGCGGGAATGCCAGAGACCCAGTACTTC
TRBJ2-7,TRBD2,-,TRBV2,CASTGTSAEQYF,TGTGCCAGCACCGGGACTAGCGCCGAGCAGTACTTC
TRBJ1-1,-,-,TRBV4-3,CASRWSGNTEAFF,TGCGCCAGCAGGTGGAGCGGGAACACTGAAGCTTTCTTT
TRBJ2-3,-,-,TRBV20-1,CSARRPPEGYF,TGCAGTGCTAGACGACCGCCGGAGGGGTATTTT
TRBJ1-1,-,-,TRBV7-8,CASSLLPNPEAFF,TGTGCCAGCAGCTTACTTCCAAACCCTGAAGCTTTCTTT
TRBJ2-1,TRBD2,-,TRBV28,CASSTTSGVFEQFF,TGTGCCAGCAGTACTACTAGCGGGGTTTTTGAGCAGTTCTTC
TRBJ1-1,-,-,TRBV6-5,CASSYAGARGTEAFF,TGTGCCAGCAGTTACGCGGGGGCGCGGGGCACTGAAGCTTTCTTT
TRBJ2-5,-,-,TRBV19,CASSIGGVETQYF,TGTGCCAGTAGTATTGGAGGGGTGGAGACCCAGTACTTC
TRBJ1-1,-,-,TRBV9,CASSVEPGPNTEAFF,TGTGCCAGCAGCGTAGAACCAGGCCCGAACACTGAAGCTTTCTTT
TRBJ2-1,TRBD2,-,TRBV2,CASSERGLSYNEQFF,TGTGCCAGCAGTGAAAGGGGACTATCCTACAATGAGCAGTTCTTC
TRBJ2-7,TRBD1,once,TRBV7-9,CASSLVRGTYEQYF,TGTGCCAGCAGCTTAGTCAGGGGGACCTACGAGCAGTACTTC
TRBJ2-5,-,-,TRBV5-4,CASSLTAQETQYF,TGTGCCAGCAGCTTGACAGCGCAAGAGACCCAGTACTTC
TRBJ1-4,-,-,TRBV5-1,CASSLDINEKLFF,TGCGCCAGCAGCTTGGACATCAATGAAAAACTGTTTTTT
TRBJ1-6,-,-,TRBV28,CASEGVNNSPLHF,TGTGCCAGCGAGGGGGTGAATAATTCACCCCTCCACTTT
TRBJ1-1,-,-,TRBV5-1,CASSIGGGVRLNTEAFF,TGCGCCAGCAGCATTGGTGGGGGGGTAAGGTTAAACACTGAAGCTTTCTTT
TRBJ2-7,TRBD2,-,TRBV28,CASSLGTSGPGEQYF,TGTGCCAGCAGTTTGGGGACTAGCGGGCCCGGCGAGCAGTACTTC
TRBJ2-3,-,-,TRBV2,CASSGLGTDTQYF,TGTGCCAGCAGTGGACTTGGCACAGATACGCAGTATTTT
TRBJ2-7,TRBD1,once,TRBV4-1,CASSPPPGQGFYEQYF,TGCGCCAGCAGCCCCCCGCCGGGACAGGGATTCTACGAGCAGTACTTC
TRBJ1-3,-,-,TRBV28,CASSFLNIAGDSGNTIYF,TGTGCCAGCAGTTTCCTCAATATTGCAGGAGACTCTGGAAACACCATATATTTT
TRBJ2-4,-,-,TRBV5-1,CASSLSGLAKNIQYF,TGCGCCAGCAGCTTATCAGGGCTAGCCAAAAACATTCAGTACTTC
TRBJ2-1,-,once,TRBV28,CASSSLTPGGGQWNEQFF,TGTGCCAGCAGTTCCCTAACCCCAGGGGGAGGGCAATGGAATGAGCAGTTCTTC
TRBJ1-2,-,-,TRBV2,CASSETRTAINYGYTF,TGTGCCAGCAGTGAAACGCGGACAGCGATCAACTATGGCTACACCTTC
TRBJ2-1,TRBD2,-,TRBV10-3,CAISESGGLASEQFF,TGTGCCATCAGTGAGTCGGGAGGACTAGCCTCTGAGCAGTTCTTC
TRBJ1-2,-,-,TRBV6-1,CASSEGQLYGYTF,TGTGCCAGCAGTGAAGGACAGCTCTATGGCTACACCTTC
TRBJ2-1,TRBD2,once,TRBV15,CATRRQRRGTEQFF,TGTGCCACCAGGAGACAACGGCGGGGGACTGAGCAGTTCTTC
TRBJ2-3,TRBD2,-,TRBV28,CASSPAAGGASTQYF,TGTGCCAGCTCACCCGCGGCGGGAGGGGCGAGTACGCAGTATTTT
TRBJ1-1,TRBD1,few,TRBV28,CASRPQGGNTEAFF,TGTGCCAGCAGGCCACAGGGGGGGAACACTGAAGCTTTCTTT
TRBJ2-7,-,-,TRBV11-1,CASSRPGSYEQYF,TGTGCCAGCAGCCGACCTGGGAGCTACGAGCAGTACTTC